Each of the 21 T cell receptor beta chains below was sequenced from the same sample in a study of cytomegalovirus exposure and HLA in healthy donors. The primer mix had 60 Vbeta and 13 Jbeta primers. Profiling relied on immunoSEQ multiplex PCR, and the TCRdb table lists in-frame clones only, not all of them. The sample lists about 45,000 clones; under 60% were seen once. The specimen was PBMCs. The source is a man aged 55 to 70 in good health and CMV-seronegative.

This clone was counted only a few times. The chain employs TRBV19 and TRBJ1-5; D might be TRBD1 (5 bases). V dropped 5 bases and J dropped 3 bases, with 11 bases sitting between them. CDR1 is LNHDA, CDR2 SQIVND, per germline (reference sequence). This CDR3 has 14 amino acids. In nucleotides, the CDR3 is TGTGCCAGTAGTTTCCAGGGCTCCAATCAGCCCCAGCATTTT. Residues: CASSFQGSNQPQHF.

The J gene is TRBJ2-5, the V gene TRBV5-1; TRBD1 agrees at 10 bases. The J segment lost 2 bases and the V segment lost 2 bases, leaving 6 bases of the junction unmatched. The CDR3 contains 16 residues. Germline V gives CDR1 SGHRS, CDR2 YFSETQ. The CDR3 here is CASSLSGQGGQETQYF. The CDR3 bases are TGCGCCAGCAGCTTATCCGGACAGGGGGGACAAGAGACCCAGTACTTC.

This chain connects TRBV5-1 to TRBJ1-1; TRBD1 agrees at 7 bases. CDR1 SGHRS and CDR2 YFSETQ come from the germline V gene. V lost 2 bases to trimming and J lost 5 bases; unmatched junction nucleotides: 6. The length of the CDR3 is 14 residues. As DNA, the CDR3 is TGCGCCAGCAGCTTCATGGGACAGACGACTGAAGCTTTCTTT. As protein: CASSFMGQTTEAFF.

This clone turned up a few times. J is TRBJ2-3 and V is TRBV4-1; 10 bases line up with TRBD2. The CDR3 covers 17 residues. The germline CDR1 and CDR2 sequences are MGHRA and YSYEKL. V trimming: 1 base; J trimming: 2 bases; junction bases outside the gene matches: 6. This CDR3 reads CASSQVLAGALTDTQYF. The CDR3 DNA sequence: TGCGCCAGCAGCCAAGTCCTAGCGGGAGCGCTCACAGATACGCAGTATTTT.

The V and J genes are TRBV4-3 and TRBJ1-1; D gene ambiguous. The length of the CDR3 is 15 residues. V was trimmed by 0 bases and J by 1 base, leaving 9 bases between them. Germline CDR1 reads LGHNA; CDR2 reads YSLEER. The CDR3 spells CASSQDYSTNTEAFF. DNA of the CDR3: TGCGCCAGCAGCCAAGATTACTCCACGAACACTGAAGCTTTCTTT.

The rearrangement joins TRBV29-1 to TRBJ2-1; TRBD2 aligns across 7 bases. CDR3 size: 13 residues. The V gene end was trimmed by 6 bases and the J gene end by 8 bases; junction bases not matched to a gene: 10. Germline CDR1 is SQVTM and CDR2 is ANQGSEA. Here the CDR3 DNA reads TGCAGCGTGAAGATTCAGACTAGCCATGAGCAGTTCTTC. The encoded protein is CSVKIQTSHEQFF.

This clone showed up just a few times. This rearrangement joins TRBV29-1 to TRBJ2-7, with D tentatively TRBD2 (6 bases). The germline V gene encodes CDR1 SQVTM and CDR2 ANQGSEA. The CDR3 is 12 residues long. The V gene lost 6 bases and the J gene lost 6 bases, with 15 bases spanning the gap. The CDR3 loop reads CSVGRQGLEQYF. Here the CDR3 DNA reads TGCAGCGTGGGGAGGCAGGGACTCGAGCAGTACTTC.

This clone turned up a few times. The gene calls are TRBV7-2 and TRBJ2-7, with 8 bases aligning to TRBD1. The CDR3 contains 15 residues. The germline V gene has CDR1 SGHTA and CDR2 FQGNSA. V gave up 5 bases and J gave up 2 bases; unmatched junction bases: 8. Here the CDR3 reads CASSGRGPRPYEQYF. The CDR3, as DNA: TGTGCCAGCAGCGGCAGGGGGCCTAGACCCTACGAGCAGTACTTC.

V is TRBV11-2 and J is TRBJ2-7; 11 bases fit TRBD2. The CDR3 sequence is 15 residues long. The ends lost 5 bases at V and 2 bases at J; junction bases unmatched: 5. Germline CDR1 SGHAT, CDR2 FQNNGV. The CDR3 here is CASSPTSGIAYEQYF. CDR3 DNA: TGTGCCAGCAGCCCGACTAGCGGGATAGCCTACGAGCAGTACTTC.

The CDR3 DNA follows: TGTGCCAGCAGCCGGACTAGCGGGACCTACGAGCAGTACTTC. This codes for CASSRTSGTYEQYF. The chain couples TRBV5-4 to TRBJ2-7; 12 nucleotides line up with TRBD2. Germline CDR1 reads SGHNT; CDR2 reads YYREEE (reference sequence). This CDR3 is 14 amino acids long. The J segment lost 2 bases and the V segment lost 4 bases, leaving 1 base of the junction unmatched.

This clone was picked up a small number of times. The chain uses TRBV15 and TRBJ2-1; D is possibly TRBD2 (5 bases). The CDR3 is 16 amino acids. Trimming cost V 1 base and J 7 bases, with 17 bases left between them. Germline V CDR1 and CDR2: LNHNV, YYDKDF (reference sequence). CDR3 sequence reads: CATSRVSGNRANEQFF. The DNA of the CDR3 is TGTGCCACCAGCAGAGTATCCGGGAATCGAGCAAATGAGCAGTTCTTC.

The sample holds a few counts of this clone. The CDR3 loop is CASSYSDRTHEQFF. The CDR3 region has the DNA TGTGCCAGCAGTTACTCAGACAGGACCCATGAGCAGTTCTTC. The chain joins TRBV6-5 to TRBJ2-1, with TRBD1 as a possible D gene (6 bases). The V and J ends lost 0 bases and 8 bases respectively, with 11 bases between them. CDR1 MNHEY and CDR2 SVGAGI come from the germline V gene. The CDR3 runs 14 residues.

This clone was found once. The rearrangement joins TRBV5-1 to TRBJ1-1, with a weak D call TRBD1 (5 bases). Germline V gives CDR1 SGHRS, CDR2 YFSETQ. V lost 0 bases and J 4 bases, leaving 10 bases between the germline ends. CDR3 size: 14 residues. CDR3 amino acids: CASSLEGEVTEAFF. CDR3 DNA sequence: TGCGCCAGCAGCTTGGAAGGGGAAGTCACTGAAGCTTTCTTT.

This clone was counted only a few times. The chain uses TRBV29-1 and TRBJ2-1, with D possibly TRBD2 on 5 matching bases. The CDR3 sequence is 13 residues long. The V gene's germline CDR1 is SQVTM and CDR2 ANQGSEA. The V and J ends lost 5 bases and 3 bases respectively, with 11 bases between them. CDR3 coding DNA: TGCAGCGTTATAGGACGGGGCTACAATGAGCAGTTCTTC. This translates into CSVIGRGYNEQFF.

This chain joins TRBV5-1 and TRBJ2-7, with D perhaps matching TRBD1 (5 bases). Trimming pared 1 base from V and 0 bases from J, leaving 14 bases between. There are 16 residues in the CDR3. Germline V gives CDR1 SGHRS, CDR2 YFSETQ. The CDR3 region has the DNA TGCGCCAGCAGCTTGAGTGTTAGGGGCAGCTCCTACGAGCAGTACTTC. It translates to CASSLSVRGSSYEQYF.

The chain is built from TRBV5-1 and TRBJ2-6; D unresolved. The V gene's germline CDR1 is SGHRS and CDR2 YFSETQ. This CDR3 has 15 amino acids. The V gene lost 3 bases and the J gene lost 3 bases, with 10 bases spanning the gap. CDR3 sequence: CASSWVQDGANVLTF. The CDR3 DNA is TGCGCCAGCAGCTGGGTTCAGGATGGGGCCAACGTCCTGACTTTC.

The rearrangement joins TRBV29-1 to TRBJ2-7; the D gene is possibly TRBD2 (6 bases). Germline values: CDR1 SQVTM, CDR2 ANQGSEA. The V end lost 4 bases, the J end lost 2 bases, and 18 bases lay between the germline ends. The CDR3 extends over 15 amino acids. In DNA form, the CDR3 reads TGCAGCGTTGTCCCCTCTGGGGGGAGCGCCTACGAGCAGTACTTC. Its protein is CSVVPSGGSAYEQYF.

This clone was seen a handful of times. The chain joins TRBV27 to TRBJ2-7; 7 nucleotides agree with TRBD2. The CDR3 extends over 14 amino acids. V lost 6 bases to trimming and J lost 9 bases; unmatched junction nucleotides: 14. Germline-derived CDR1 and CDR2 are MNHEY and SMNVEV (reference sequence). The CDR3, as DNA: TGTGCCAGCAGCTTCACGGGGGGTGATGGTACGCAGTACTTC. As protein: CASSFTGGDGTQYF.

The chain joins TRBV7-2 to TRBJ1-5; the match to TRBD1 covers 8 bases. The CDR3 spans 15 residues. Germline CDR1 SGHTA, CDR2 FQGNSA. CDR3 DNA: TGTGCAACCGGACAGGGAGGCATACGCAATCAGCCCCAGCATTTT. It translates to CATGQGGIRNQPQHF.

CDR3 amino acids: CASSVQSNSGNTIYF. The CDR3 bases are TGTGCCAGCAGTGTACAGAGCAACTCTGGAAACACCATATATTTT. The chain carries TRBV25-1 and TRBJ1-3; D gene uncertain. V lost 4 bases and J 0 bases, leaving 10 bases between the germline ends. The CDR3 totals 15 residues. CDR1 and CDR2 from the germline V gene are MGHDK and SYGVNS. The variable domain in full, completed from reference TRBV25-1 and TRBJ1-3, reads EADIYQTPRYLVIGTGKKITLECSQTMGHDKMYWYQQDPGMELHLIHYSYGVNSTEKGDLSSESTVSRIRTEHFPLTLESARPSHTSQYLCASSVQSNSGNTIYFGEGSWLTVV.

This clone was detected a few times. The chain uses TRBV7-3 and TRBJ2-1; 7 bases map to TRBD2. This CDR3 contains 14 residues. Germline values: CDR1 SGHTA, CDR2 FQGTGA. V was pared by 8 bases and J by 14 bases, with 18 bases of the junction left unmatched. CDR3 coding DNA: TGTGCCAGCGCCTCCGGTTTGAGGGGCAGCGGGGAGTTCTTC. It translates to CASASGLRGSGEFF.